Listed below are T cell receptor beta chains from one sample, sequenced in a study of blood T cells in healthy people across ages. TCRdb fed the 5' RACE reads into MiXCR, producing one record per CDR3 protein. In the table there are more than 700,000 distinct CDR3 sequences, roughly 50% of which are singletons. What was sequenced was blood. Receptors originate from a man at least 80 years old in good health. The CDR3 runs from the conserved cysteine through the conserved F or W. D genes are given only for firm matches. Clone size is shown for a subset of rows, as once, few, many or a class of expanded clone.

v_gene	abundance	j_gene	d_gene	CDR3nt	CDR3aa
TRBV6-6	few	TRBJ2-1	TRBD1	TGTGCCAGCAGTTACCCGAGGGACAGAGGGCTCAACAATGAGCAGTTCTTC	CASSYPRDRGLNNEQFF
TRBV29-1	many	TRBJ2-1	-	TGCAGCGTTGCGGAGCGTTGGGGAGGCAATGAGCAGTTCTTC	CSVAERWGGNEQFF
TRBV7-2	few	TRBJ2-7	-	TGTGCCAGCAGCTTAGATACAGCCAACTACGAGCAGTACTTC	CASSLDTANYEQYF
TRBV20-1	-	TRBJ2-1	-	TGCAGTGTAAGCAACTGGGGGACGGATGAGCAGTTCTTC	CSVSNWGTDEQFF
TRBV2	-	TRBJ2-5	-	TGTGCCAGCATCCGGGACGGAGGGGAGACCCAGTACTTC	CASIRDGGETQYF
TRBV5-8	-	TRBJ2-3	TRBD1	TGTGCCAGCAGTGACAGGGCCCAAGACGCGTATTTT	CASSDRAQDAYF
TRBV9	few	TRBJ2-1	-	TGTGCCAGCAGCGGACAACGGGGTAGCTCCTACAATGAGCAGTTCTTC	CASSGQRGSSYNEQFF
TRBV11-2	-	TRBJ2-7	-	TGTGCCAGCAGCTTAGATCCCCAGGCCTCGTCCTACGAGCAGTACTTC	CASSLDPQASSYEQYF
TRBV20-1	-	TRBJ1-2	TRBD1	TGCAGAAGTGGGACAGGGGACGGCTACACCTTC	CRSGTGDGYTF
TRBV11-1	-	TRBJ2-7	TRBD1	TGTGCCAGCAGCACCGGACAGGGCGTGAGAGAGCAGTACTTC	CASSTGQGVREQYF
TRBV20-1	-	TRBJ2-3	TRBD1	TGCAGTGCTATTGGACAGGATGGGCGGACGCAGTATTTT	CSAIGQDGRTQYF
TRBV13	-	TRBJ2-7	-	TGTGCCAGCAGCCATAGAGCCAGCAAGGCCTACGAGCAGTACTTC	CASSHRASKAYEQYF
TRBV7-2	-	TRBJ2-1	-	TGTGCCAGCAGCTCAGCTCATCAGGGGAGGTTCTTC	CASSSAHQGRFF
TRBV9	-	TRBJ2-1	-	TGTGCCAGCAGCGCCGCTTGGGGAGTGTCCTACAATGAGCAGTTCTTC	CASSAAWGVSYNEQFF
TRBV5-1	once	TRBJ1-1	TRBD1	TGCGCCAGCAGCTCGGGACAGGGTCTTATCCCTGAAGCTTTCTTT	CASSSGQGLIPEAFF
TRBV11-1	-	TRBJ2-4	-	TGTGCCAGCAGCTTAGCCACTATAAGGGCCGAGGACATTCAGTACTTC	CASSLATIRAEDIQYF
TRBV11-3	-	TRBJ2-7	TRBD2	TGTGCCAGCAGTCCTGGCGGGAGAACCTACAATGAGCAGTACTTC	CASSPGGRTYNEQYF
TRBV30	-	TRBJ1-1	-	TGTGCCTGGACTAAGAACACTGAAGCTTTCTTT	CAWTKNTEAFF
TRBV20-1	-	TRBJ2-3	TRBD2	TGCAGTACTACGACTAGCGGAGGGGCTAGCACAGATACGCAGTATTTT	CSTTTSGGASTDTQYF
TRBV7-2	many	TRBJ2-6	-	TGTGCCAGCAGTCGGCCAGGGGCCAACGTCCTGACTTTC	CASSRPGANVLTF
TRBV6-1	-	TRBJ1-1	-	TGTGCCAGCCGCTGGGGGGCCATGAACACTGAAGCTTTCTTT	CASRWGAMNTEAFF
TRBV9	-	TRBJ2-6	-	TGTGCCAGCAGCGTAGCGTCAGGGGTCGAGGCCAACGTCCTGACTTTC	CASSVASGVEANVLTF
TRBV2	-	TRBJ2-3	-	TGTGCCAGCAGTGGTAGGGCTCAGGATACGCAGTATTTT	CASSGRAQDTQYF
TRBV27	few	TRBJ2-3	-	TGTGCCAGCAGTTTATTGCTCGGGGGTGGCGCGAATACGCAGTATTTT	CASSLLLGGGANTQYF
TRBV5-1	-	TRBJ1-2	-	TGCGCCAGCAGCTTCCCCGGGCAAAACGACGGCTACACCTTC	CASSFPGQNDGYTF
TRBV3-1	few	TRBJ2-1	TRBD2	TGTGCCAGCAGCCCGACTAGCGGGAGGACCAGCTCCTACAATGAGCAGTTCTTC	CASSPTSGRTSSYNEQFF
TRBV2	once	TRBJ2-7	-	TGTGCCAGCAGTGAAGCAGGGAGAGGGTACGAGCAGTACTTC	CASSEAGRGYEQYF
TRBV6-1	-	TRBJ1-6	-	TGTGCCAGCAGTGTTGGGTCGAGAACTCATAATTCACCCCTCCACTTT	CASSVGSRTHNSPLHF
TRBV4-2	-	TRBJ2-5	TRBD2	TGTGCCAGCAGCCAATTCACTGGGACTAGCGGGAACCAAGAGACCCAGTACTTC	CASSQFTGTSGNQETQYF
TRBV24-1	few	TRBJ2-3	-	TGTGCCACCAGTGATTTGTCAGATACGCAGTATTTT	CATSDLSDTQYF
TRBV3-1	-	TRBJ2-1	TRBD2	TGTGCCAGCAGCGGACTAGCGGGATGGGGGAATGAGCAGTTCTTC	CASSGLAGWGNEQFF
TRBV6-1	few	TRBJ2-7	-	TGTGCCAGCAGTGACGACAGGGGACTATACGAGCAGTACTTC	CASSDDRGLYEQYF
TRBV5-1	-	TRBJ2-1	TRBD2	TGCGCCAGCAGCTTCGGGGGGGATCGGTCCAATGAGCAGTTCTTC	CASSFGGDRSNEQFF
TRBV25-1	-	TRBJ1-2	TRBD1	TGTGCCAGCAGTGAATATGTAGCAGGGGGCTATGGCTACACCTTC	CASSEYVAGGYGYTF
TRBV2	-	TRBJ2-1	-	TGTGCCAGCAGGAGGACTGGAATTAACAATGAGCAGTTCTTC	CASRRTGINNEQFF
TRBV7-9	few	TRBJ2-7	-	TGTGCCAGCAGCTTAGGAGGCGGAGGGAGCTCCTACGAGCAGTACTTC	CASSLGGGGSSYEQYF
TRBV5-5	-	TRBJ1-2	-	TGTGCCAGCAGCCTCCGGTCCCCGATGAATTATGGCTACACCTTC	CASSLRSPMNYGYTF
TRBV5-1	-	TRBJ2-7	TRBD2	TGCGCCAGCAGCCTGGGACTAGCGGAAGTCGAGCAGTACTTC	CASSLGLAEVEQYF
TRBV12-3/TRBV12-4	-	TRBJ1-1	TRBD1	TGTGCCAGCAGTTTAGCACCGGGACAGGCGGCCACTGAAGCTTTCTTT	CASSLAPGQAATEAFF
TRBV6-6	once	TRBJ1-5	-	TGTGCCAGCATGGGGGCACCTAGCAATCAGCCCCGGCATTTT	CASMGAPSNQPRHF
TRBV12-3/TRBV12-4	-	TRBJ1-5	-	TGTGCCAGCAGTCCGGGACTCGGGAGGAATCAGCCCCAGCATTTT	CASSPGLGRNQPQHF
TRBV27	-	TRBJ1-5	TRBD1	TGTGCCAGCACCCAACCGGACAGGGATGGTGATCAGCCCCAGCATTTT	CASTQPDRDGDQPQHF
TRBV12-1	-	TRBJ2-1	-	TGTGCCAGCAGCTTTGAGGGCGGCCCAAAATGCAATGAGCAGTTCTTC	CASSFEGGPKCNEQFF
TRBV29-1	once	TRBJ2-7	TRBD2	TGCAGCGTGATCCGAGGGGCGGGAGGGCCTTACGAGCAGTACTTC	CSVIRGAGGPYEQYF
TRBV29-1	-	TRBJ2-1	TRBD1	TGCAGCGTTGGACAGGGCTCCTACAATGAGCAGTTCTTC	CSVGQGSYNEQFF
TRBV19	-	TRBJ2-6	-	TGTGCCAGTACCAGTTGGGCCAACGTCCTGACTTTC	CASTSWANVLTF
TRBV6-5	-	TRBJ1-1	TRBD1	TGTGCCAGCAGTCGGGACAGGGGGCGGAACACTGAAGCTTTCTTT	CASSRDRGRNTEAFF
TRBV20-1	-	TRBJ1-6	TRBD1	TGCAGTGCTAGAGAGGGCCACCCGGGACAGACAGACTATAATTCACCCCTCCACTTT	CSAREGHPGQTDYNSPLHF
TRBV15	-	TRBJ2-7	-	TGTGCCACCAGCAGAGATCGTGGGGGGTCCTACGAGCAGTACTTC	CATSRDRGGSYEQYF
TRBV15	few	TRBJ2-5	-	TGTGCCACCAGCAGAGATATGCCGTACCAAGAGACCCAGTACTTC	CATSRDMPYQETQYF
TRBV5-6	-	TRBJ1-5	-	TGTGCCAGCAGCTTGGACCCGGGGGGCCTCAATCAGCCCCAGCATTTT	CASSLDPGGLNQPQHF
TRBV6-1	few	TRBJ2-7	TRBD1	TGTGCCAGCATCCGGGACAGGGTAACCTACGAGCAGTACTTC	CASIRDRVTYEQYF
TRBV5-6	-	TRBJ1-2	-	TGTGCCAGCAGCTTGCAGGGAATAACCTCCGGCTACACCTTC	CASSLQGITSGYTF
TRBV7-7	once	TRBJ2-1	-	TGTGCCAGCAGCTCCGGGACTGGGCCCCTAAATGAGCAGTTCTTC	CASSSGTGPLNEQFF
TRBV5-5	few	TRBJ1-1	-	TGTGCCAGCAGCTTGGAACCGAACACTGAAGCTTTCTTT	CASSLEPNTEAFF
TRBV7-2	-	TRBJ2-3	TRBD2	TGTGCCAGCAGCTTCGGGGTAGCGGGAGGTACGCAGTATTTT	CASSFGVAGGTQYF
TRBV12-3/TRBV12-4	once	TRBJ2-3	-	TGTGCCAGCAGTTGCAGGGGGGGCGGAGATGCGCAGTATTTT	CASSCRGGGDAQYF
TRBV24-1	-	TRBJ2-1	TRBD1	TGTGCCACCAGTGATACCGGGACAGCAATTTACAATGAGCAGTTCTTC	CATSDTGTAIYNEQFF
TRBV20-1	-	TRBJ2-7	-	TGCAGTGCTACCCCCTGGGGGATCGCAGAAGAGCAGTACTTC	CSATPWGIAEEQYF